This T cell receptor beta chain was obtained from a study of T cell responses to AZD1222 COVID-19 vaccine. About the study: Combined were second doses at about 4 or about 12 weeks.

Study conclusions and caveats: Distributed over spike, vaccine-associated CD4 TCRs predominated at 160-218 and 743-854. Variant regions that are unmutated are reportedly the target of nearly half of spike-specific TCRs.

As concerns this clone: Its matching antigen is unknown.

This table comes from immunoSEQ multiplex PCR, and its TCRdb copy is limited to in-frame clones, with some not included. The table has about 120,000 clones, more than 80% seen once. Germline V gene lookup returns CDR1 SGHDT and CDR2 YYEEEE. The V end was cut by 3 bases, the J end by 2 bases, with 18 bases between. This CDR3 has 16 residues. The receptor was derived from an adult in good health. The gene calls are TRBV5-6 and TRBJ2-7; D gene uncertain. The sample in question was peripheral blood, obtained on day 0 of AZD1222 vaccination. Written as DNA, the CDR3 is TGTGCCAGCAGCTCCTACCGGGTTCAGTCCACCTACGAGCAGTACTTC. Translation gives CASSSYRVQSTYEQYF. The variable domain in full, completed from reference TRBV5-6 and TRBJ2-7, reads DAGVTQSPTHLIKTRGQQVTLRCSPKSGHDTVSWYQQALGQGPQFIFQYYEEEERQRGNFPDRFSGHQFPNYSSELNVNALLLGDSALYLCASSSYRVQSTYEQYFGPGTRLTVT.